This T cell receptor (beta chain) was sequenced in a study of T cells in Graves' hyperthyroidism and ophthalmopathy. Amplified TCR beta CDR3 regions came from RNA transcripts. The HTBI primer set drove a first-round RT-PCR of the TCR CDR3. TCRdb called the multiplex PCR reads again in MiXCR, with one record for every CDR3 protein. This table holds under 350,000 distinct CDR3 sequences, 20% to 25% found once. Per the germline V gene, CDR1 is MDHEN and CDR2 is SYDVKM. The CDR3 is 15 residues long. V gave up 1 base and J gave up 1 base, with 9 bases separating them. Many counts were recorded for this clonotype.

The chain links TRBV28 to TRBJ2-3, with D tentatively TRBD2 (6 bases). Sample: blood. This clonotype was sampled from a woman in her forties or fifties with Graves' hyperthyroidism. The CDR3 loop reads CASSLSTGGTDTQYF. The CDR3 DNA follows: TGTGCCAGCAGTTTATCTACGGGGGGCACAGATACGCAGTATTTT.